The rows below give T cell receptor beta chains drawn from one sample of a study of CD4 T cells in relation to SARS-CoV-2 and coronaviruses. No cognate antigen is known for these TCRs. The data were produced by immunoSEQ multiplex PCR, yet TCRdb's version contains in-frame clones alone and is incomplete. The data show approximately 43,000 clones, nearly 85% seen once. Sequencing input: naive CD4+ T cells from PBMCs, cultured in vitro. The receptors stem from an adult with COVID-19. Both conserved end residues are part of each CDR3. The D gene is left open where the match is weak. Clone size is shown for a subset of rows, as once, few, many or a class of expanded clone.

V	D	size	J	length	DNA	CDR3
TRBV27	TRBD2	-	TRBJ2-3	15	TGTGCCAGCACCCCTCTAGCGGGAGGCACAGATACGCAGTATTTT	CASTPLAGGTDTQYF
TRBV27	-	-	TRBJ2-1	11	TGTGCCAGCACCTCAGGTCATGAGCAGTTCTTC	CASTSGHEQFF
TRBV5-6	-	-	TRBJ1-1	15	TGTGCCAGCAGCTTGGTTGGAGGGTTGGACACTGAAGCTTTCTTT	CASSLVGGLDTEAFF
TRBV3-1/TRBV3-2	TRBD2	-	TRBJ2-3	19	TGTGCCAGCAGCCAAGATGTTCTAGGGCTAGCGGGAGGGAAAGATACGCAGTATTTT	CASSQDVLGLAGGKDTQYF
TRBV19	TRBD1	-	TRBJ2-3	12	TGTGCCAGTAGCGACAGGGGTGATACGCAGTATTTT	CASSDRGDTQYF
TRBV7-2	-	-	TRBJ2-7	14	TGTGCCAGCAGCTCCCAGGGGAATGGGTTGGAGCAGTACTTC	CASSSQGNGLEQYF
TRBV19	-	-	TRBJ2-7	14	TGTGCCAGTAGTGCGGACCCCGGACGAGGCGAGCAGTACTTC	CASSADPGRGEQYF
TRBV2	TRBD2	-	TRBJ2-1	15	TGTGCCAGCAGTATTTGGACTAGCGGGAGGGATGAGCAGTTCTTC	CASSIWTSGRDEQFF
TRBV7-9	TRBD2	few	TRBJ2-7	16	TGTGCCAGCAGCCCTACACTAGCGGGAGCTACCTACGAGCAGTACTTC	CASSPTLAGATYEQYF
TRBV5-6	-	once	TRBJ2-2	17	TGTGCCAGCAGCCCAGAGACTCTAACCACGAACACCGGGGAGCTGTTTTTT	CASSPETLTTNTGELFF
TRBV3-1/TRBV3-2	-	-	TRBJ2-6	15	TGTGCCAGCAGCCAAGAGGGTGAGGGGGCCAACGTCCTGACTTTC	CASSQEGEGANVLTF
TRBV30	-	-	TRBJ1-4	14	TGTGCCTGGAGTGTACCAGGGAGAGAAGAAAAACTGTTTTTT	CAWSVPGREEKLFF
TRBV5-1	-	-	TRBJ2-1	14	TGCGCCAGCAAATTGTTGACTAGTTCTGATGAGCAGTTCTTC	CASKLLTSSDEQFF
TRBV11-2	-	-	TRBJ1-6	18	TGTGCCAGCAGCTTAGGCCACTCCTCGAGCTCCTATAATTCACCCCTCCACTTT	CASSLGHSSSSYNSPLHF
TRBV11-2	-	-	TRBJ2-3	15	TGTGCCAGCATACCGATACGGGGAAGCACAGATACGCAGTATTTT	CASIPIRGSTDTQYF
TRBV25-1	-	-	TRBJ1-1	16	TGTGCCAGCAGTGTAGGGGGTGGTTTAAGGAACACTGAAGCTTTCTTT	CASSVGGGLRNTEAFF
TRBV20-1	-	once	TRBJ1-6	15	TGCAGTGCTAGTCCCAGGGTGGGAAAGAATTCACCCCTCCACTTT	CSASPRVGKNSPLHF
TRBV5-4	-	-	TRBJ2-5	14	TGTGCCAGCAGCCGACCGGGACAACAAGAGACCCAGTACTTC	CASSRPGQQETQYF
TRBV4-2	-	medium-sized	TRBJ2-2	15	TGTGCCAGCAGCCAAGAGGGCAGGGAGACCGGGGAGCTGTTTTTT	CASSQEGRETGELFF
TRBV3-1/TRBV3-2	-	-	TRBJ2-3	13	TGTGCCAGCAGCCAAAACCTGATCGATACGCAGTATTTT	CASSQNLIDTQYF
TRBV28	-	-	TRBJ2-3	15	TGTGCCAGCAGCCGGCTCCTCGGGGACACAGATACGCAGTATTTT	CASSRLLGDTDTQYF
TRBV2	TRBD2	-	TRBJ2-5	16	TGTGCCAGCATCTTAGGACTAGCGGGAGTTCGGGAGACCCAGTACTTC	CASILGLAGVRETQYF
TRBV3-1/TRBV3-2	TRBD2	-	TRBJ2-5	14	TGTGCCAGCAGCCGCGGACTAGTCCGGGAGACCCAGTACTTC	CASSRGLVRETQYF
TRBV11-2	TRBD1	-	TRBJ1-2	13	TGTGCCAGCAGCGCAGGGACAGGCTATGGCTACACCTTC	CASSAGTGYGYTF
TRBV5-6	-	-	TRBJ2-6	15	TGTGCCAGCAGCTTGGCTGGGGCTGGGGCCAACGTCCTGACTTTC	CASSLAGAGANVLTF
TRBV5-4	-	few	TRBJ1-2	14	TGTGCCAGCAGCTCTGGCCCGTCGTCCTATGGCTACACCTTC	CASSSGPSSYGYTF
TRBV30	TRBD1	few	TRBJ1-5	12	TGTGCCTGGAGTTCGACCACAGGGGCCCAGCATTTT	CAWSSTTGAQHF
TRBV6-2/TRBV6-3	-	-	TRBJ2-7	17	TGTGCCAGCAGTGTCGACTCTTTCGGGACTCGCGCCTACGAGCAGTACTTC	CASSVDSFGTRAYEQYF
TRBV6-5	TRBD2	-	TRBJ2-1	15	TGTGCCAGCAGACTGGCGGGAGGGCCGGGTAATGAGCAGTTCTTC	CASRLAGGPGNEQFF
TRBV24-1	TRBD2	-	TRBJ2-3	16	TGTGCCACCAGTGAACCGGGACTAGCCTCCACAGATACGCAGTATTTT	CATSEPGLASTDTQYF
TRBV3-1/TRBV3-2	TRBD1	-	TRBJ1-5	14	TGTGCCAGCAGCCCGGGGGACAGTAATCAGCCCCAGCATTTT	CASSPGDSNQPQHF
TRBV5-1	TRBD1	-	TRBJ2-5	15	TGCGCCAGCAGCCCCGGGACAGGGGGCCAAGAGACCCAGTACTTC	CASSPGTGGQETQYF
TRBV7-2	-	-	TRBJ2-1	15	TGTGCCAGCAGCGGGCCGGGAGTATCATACAATGAGCAGTTCTTC	CASSGPGVSYNEQFF
TRBV6-5	TRBD1	-	TRBJ2-5	16	TGTGCCAGCAGTTACGAGGGACAGGGAAGGGGGGAGACCCAGTACTTC	CASSYEGQGRGETQYF
TRBV2	TRBD1	-	TRBJ1-2	17	TGTGCCAGCATTAAGACCCGGGACAGGGTGGTTGTCTATGGCTACACCTTC	CASIKTRDRVVVYGYTF
TRBV11-2	TRBD2	-	TRBJ2-1	15	TGTGCCAGCAGCCTCAATAGCGGGAGTATCTATGAGCAGTTCTTC	CASSLNSGSIYEQFF
TRBV30	-	once	TRBJ1-6	13	TGTGCCTGGAGTGGACAGTATAATTCACCCCTCCACTTT	CAWSGQYNSPLHF
TRBV7-9	-	few	TRBJ1-2	16	TGTGCCAGCAGCCACCGTAGGGATGGGCCCGCCCATGGCTACACCTTC	CASSHRRDGPAHGYTF
TRBV2	-	few	TRBJ1-5	12	TGTGCCAGCAGCGCTACTAATCAGCCCCAGCATTTT	CASSATNQPQHF
TRBV18	-	-	TRBJ1-6	13	TGTGCCAGCTCACTCTCAGCCAATTCACCCCTCCACTTT	CASSLSANSPLHF
TRBV5-8	TRBD1	-	TRBJ2-1	15	TGTGCCAGCAGCCCCGACGGACAGGGGTACAATGAGCAGTTCTTC	CASSPDGQGYNEQFF
TRBV18	-	-	TRBJ2-1	14	TGTGCCAGCTCAAAGGGGGCGCGGGGCAATGAGCAGTTCTTC	CASSKGARGNEQFF
TRBV25-1	TRBD2	-	TRBJ2-7	15	TGTGCCAGCAGTGAATCCCTAGCGGGAGCTAACGAGCAGTACTTC	CASSESLAGANEQYF
TRBV12-3/TRBV12-4	-	medium-sized	TRBJ2-7	11	TGTGCCAGCAGTCACACCTACGAGCAGTACTTC	CASSHTYEQYF
TRBV3-1/TRBV3-2	TRBD2	-	TRBJ2-3	15	TGTGCCAGCAGCCGGGGCGGGAGGAACACAGATACGCAGTATTTT	CASSRGGRNTDTQYF
TRBV7-9	TRBD2	-	TRBJ2-7	14	TGTGCCAGCAGCCAAACTAGCGGACCTTACGAGCAGTACTTC	CASSQTSGPYEQYF
TRBV3-1/TRBV3-2	-	-	TRBJ2-2	14	TGTGCCAGCAGCGCGACAGGATACACCGGGGAGCTGTTTTTT	CASSATGYTGELFF
TRBV28	-	-	TRBJ2-1	12	TGTGCCACGCGGGGCTCCTACAATGAGCAGTTCTTC	CATRGSYNEQFF
TRBV19	TRBD1	-	TRBJ1-2	16	TGTGCCAGTAAACGACAGGGTCGGGGAGCTAACTATGGCTACACCTTC	CASKRQGRGANYGYTF
TRBV10-3	-	-	TRBJ1-5	16	TGTGCCATCAGTGAGTACAGGGTTAATAGCAATCAGCCCCAGCATTTT	CAISEYRVNSNQPQHF
TRBV9	-	few	TRBJ2-1	14	TGTGCCAGCAGCGCCAGACTACTATACAATGAGCAGTTCTTC	CASSARLLYNEQFF
TRBV5-1	-	-	TRBJ2-3	13	TGCGCCAGCAGCTTGGACCCCACAGATACGCAGTATTTT	CASSLDPTDTQYF
TRBV28	-	-	TRBJ2-5	15	TGTGCCAGCAGCCTTTTACAGGCGCCCTTTGAGACCCAGTACTTC	CASSLLQAPFETQYF
TRBV25-1	-	-	TRBJ2-5	15	TGTGCCAGCAGTGAATATACGGGTGGACAAGGGCCCCAGTACTTC	CASSEYTGGQGPQYF